Detailed here is one TCR beta chain. This record belongs to a study of blood T cell repertoires in COVID-19. Study overall: The United States, Italy and Spain provided the acute and convalescent COVID-19 samples.

Seattle researchers signed up patients amid active infection and tracked them longitudinally. Authors' processing steps: Researchers report that nucleated cell counts were estimated from reference gene primer amplification. The repertoire was sequenced with immunoSEQ multiplex PCR; TCRdb's copy has only in-frame clones and lacks some. D and trimming were read from the DNA, whereas the V and J calls and clone size are those reported in that table. The sample consists of under 200,000 clones, about four fifths of them appearing once. This CDR3 is built from 15 residues. The germline gives CDR1 SGHRS, CDR2 YFSETQ. V lost 4 bases and J lost 6, with 19 bases in between.

The sequenced material came from peripheral blood. This TCR derives from a woman aged 60 to 75 with COVID-19, enrolled during active disease. The V gene is TRBV5-1, the J gene TRBJ1-2; no definite D call. Here the CDR3 reads CASSQAEVVFHGYTF. In nucleotides, the CDR3 is TGCGCCAGCAGCCAAGCTGAGGTTGTCTTCCATGGCTACACCTTC.